One and the same sample provided the 10 T cell receptor beta chains below, sequenced in a study of T cell responses to AZD1222 COVID-19 vaccine. Here immunoSEQ multiplex PCR was the method, and the copy in TCRdb shows in-frame clones only, minus some. The sample contains about 110,000 clones, 92% of which appear only once. Sample: peripheral blood, taken 28 days after the second AZD1222 dose. The receptor source for this set is an adult who received the AZD1222 COVID-19 vaccine.

This chain uses TRBV28 with TRBJ1-4; the match to TRBD1 covers 12 bases. Trimming cost V 5 bases and J 7 bases; bases outside gene matches: 8. The CDR3 has 16 amino acids. Germline values: CDR1 MDHEN, CDR2 SYDVKM. CDR3 DNA: TGTGCCAGCAGTCAACCACCGGGACAGGGGGCTGAAAAACTGTTTTTT. It specifies CASSQPPGQGAEKLFF.

The rearrangement joins TRBV7-3 to TRBJ2-1; D is possibly TRBD1 or TRBD2 (5 bases each). This CDR3 contains 16 residues. Germline-derived CDR1 and CDR2 are SGHTA and FQGTGA. V gave up 0 bases and J gave up 7 bases, with 16 bases separating them. The CDR3 here is CASSLTGRLPRNEQFF. In DNA, the CDR3 is TGTGCCAGCAGCTTAACGGGACGACTTCCTAGGAATGAGCAGTTCTTC.

The chain couples TRBV14 to TRBJ2-2, with no clear D. V was cut by 0 bases and J by 5 bases, with 4 bases left in between. The CDR3 has 13 residues. Germline-derived CDR1 and CDR2 are SGHDN and FVKESK. Written as DNA, the CDR3 is TGTGCCAGCAGCCAAGATTGGACCGGGGAGCTGTTTTTT. This gives the protein CASSQDWTGELFF.

The chain recombines TRBV7-7 with TRBJ2-1; TRBD2 matches at 7 bases. The ends lost 1 base at V and 4 bases at J; junction bases unmatched: 4. CDR1 SSHAT and CDR2 FNYEAQ come from the germline V gene (reference sequence). The CDR3 runs 15 residues. The CDR3 nucleotides are TGTGCCAGCAGCTTAGACCTAGCGGATTACAATGAGCAGTTCTTC. Amino acids: CASSLDLADYNEQFF.

The chain recombines TRBV19 with TRBJ1-1, with 8 bases fitting TRBD1. V lost 7 bases and J lost 4; bases outside the gene matches: 17. Germline V lookup: CDR1 LNHDA, CDR2 SQIVND (reference sequence). CDR3 length: 17 residues. CDR3 sequence (DNA): TGTGCCAGTACCAAGGGGGGGACAGGTCATGGGCGCACTGAAGCTTTCTTT. Protein product: CASTKGGTGHGRTEAFF.

The chain is built from TRBV11-2 and TRBJ1-5; D is perhaps TRBD1 (6 bases). The V end lost 6 bases, the J end lost 2 bases, and 11 bases lay between the germline ends. The germline CDR1 and CDR2 sequences are SGHAT and FQNNGV. The CDR3 runs 14 residues. The CDR3 DNA follows: TGTGCCAGCAGGAAGACAGGACGCAATCAGCCCCAGCATTTT. Translating gives CASRKTGRNQPQHF.

This sequence joins TRBV27 and TRBJ2-7; D uncertain. V was trimmed by 6 bases and J by 0 bases, leaving 9 bases between them. The CDR3 consists of 13 residues. Germline CDR1 reads MNHEY; CDR2 reads SMNVEV (reference sequence). The DNA of the CDR3 is TGTGCCAGCAGAGCGACAAACTCCTACGAGCAGTACTTC. Its translation: CASRATNSYEQYF.

The genes are TRBV6-2 or TRBV6-3 and TRBJ1-5; 7 nucleotides line up with TRBD1. V lost 4 bases and J lost 2; bases outside the gene matches: 11. The germline V gene encodes CDR1 MNHEY and CDR2 SVGEGT. This CDR3 is built from 17 residues. As DNA, the CDR3 is TGTGCCAGCAGTTCCGCCAAGGGGGCGCGGGGCAATCAGCCCCAGCATTTT. This translates into CASSSAKGARGNQPQHF.

The chain employs TRBV28 and TRBJ2-7, with 8 bases aligning to TRBD1. The J segment lost 7 bases and the V segment lost 6 bases, leaving 11 bases of the junction unmatched. Looked up from germline, CDR1 is MDHEN and CDR2 is SYDVKM. The CDR3 runs 14 residues. CDR3 DNA sequence: TGTGCCAGCAGCTCCCCGGGCAGGGGGCTTGAGCAGTACTTC. Encoded protein: CASSSPGRGLEQYF.

The chain carries TRBV18 and TRBJ2-7, with TRBD1 matching over 7 bases. The CDR3 runs to 14 residues. Looked up from germline, CDR1 is KGHSH and CDR2 is LQKENI. V dropped 3 bases and J dropped 2; count of bases not matched to a gene: 4. In DNA form, the CDR3 reads TGTGCCAGCTCACCGGGGACAGATACCTACGAGCAGTACTTC. It encodes CASSPGTDTYEQYF.